A selection of T cell receptor beta chains follows, all from one sample in a study of beta chain features in type 1 diabetes. Using immunoSEQ multiplex PCR, the repertoire was profiled, and TCRdb retains in-frame clones only, with some absent. The profile covers 600,000 or so clones, with roughly 12% appearing a single time and more than 0.1% taken by the ten largest. Sequenced material: naive CD4+ T cells from blood. The receptors were sampled from a man aged 30 to 45 with type 1 diabetes. CDR3s leave out the opening cysteine and the closing phenylalanine or tryptophan.

V gene	J gene	CDR3 protein
TRBV6-1	TRBJ2-2	ASSGPGGANTGELF
TRBV6-5	TRBJ2-1	ASSDPTGNNEQF
TRBV7-2	TRBJ2-7	ASSSGTGHSYEQY
TRBV5-1	TRBJ2-3	ASSSVGGIKADTQY
TRBV9	TRBJ1-4	AGSRDPTEKLF
TRBV28	TRBJ2-4	ASSPRTGTGWEY
TRBV30	TRBJ2-3	AWTAGEAGEQY
TRBV27	TRBJ1-1	ASSKISGGILGAF
TRBV7-2	TRBJ2-3	ASKLGLADTDTQY
TRBV5-6	TRBJ2-4	ASSSSGGADIQY
TRBV10-2	TRBJ2-1	ASSPTPATSYNEQF
TRBV27	TRBJ2-3	ATRQGGWTDTQY
TRBV30	TRBJ2-3	AWSPGTSGVADTQY
TRBV5-1	TRBJ1-1	ASSSGTAEAF
TRBV7-9	TRBJ2-5	ASSPVPGLQY
TRBV2	TRBJ2-2	ASSERGLTGELF
TRBV9	TRBJ2-5	ASSSAEETQY
TRBV27	TRBJ2-1	ASSYGGQGEQF
TRBV7-2	TRBJ2-3	ASSLRQGSDTQY
TRBV27	TRBJ2-5	ASSYGGGEETQY
TRBV20-1	TRBJ2-1	SASQGHEQF
TRBV14	TRBJ1-2	ASSQDYGVGGYT
TRBV11-3	TRBJ2-2	ASSPVGGNTGELF
TRBV7-2	TRBJ2-3	ASSLGGADTQY
TRBV28	TRBJ1-3	ASSFSGAHSSGNTIY
TRBV4-3	TRBJ2-3	ASSPSRGVPDTQY
TRBV4-3	TRBJ1-5	ASSQDGGVSNQPQH
TRBV7-2	TRBJ2-5	ASSAGTSGGAWETQY
TRBV9	TRBJ1-1	ASSLEGGPEAF
TRBV7-2	TRBJ2-1	ASSTGLADEQF
TRBV9	TRBJ2-5	ASSPGQGNHQETQY
TRBV7-9	TRBJ2-5	ASTFRGQGETQY
TRBV4-3	TRBJ1-6	ASSQRQGYDSPLH
TRBV27	TRBJ2-7	ASSFGTYPYEQY
TRBV15	TRBJ2-5	ATSRASETQY
TRBV19	TRBJ2-2	ASSSRQGELF
TRBV7-9	TRBJ1-5	ASSLGDVAVPQH